The 19 T cell receptor beta chains below were found in one sample sequenced in a study of spatial heterogeneity in lung cancer. Their antigen targets remain unknown. Whole-study findings and limits: One measure, the expanded intratumoral alpha and beta TCR count, tracked tumor mutation counts.

Time point given: sample taken at primary tumor resection. From the 5' RACE reads, TCRdb called clonotypes with MiXCR, one entry per CDR3 protein. The sample carries fewer than 15,000 distinct CDR3 sequences, around 3.1% recorded once. The sample here was lung tumor tissue, taken at surgery. The receptors shown here come from a male donor with early-stage non-small cell lung cancer.

This clonotype was picked up many times. V usage is TRBV5-4 and J usage is TRBJ1-5; 8 bases fit TRBD1. The J segment lost 5 bases and the V segment lost 4 bases, leaving 14 bases of the junction unmatched. This CDR3 has 17 residues. Germline V gene data show CDR1 as SGHNT and CDR2 as YYREEE (reference sequence). Written as DNA, the CDR3 is TGTGCCAGCAGCCCACCAGGACAGGGATGGTCGGATCAGCCCCAGCATTTT. As protein: CASSPPGQGWSDQPQHF. The full variable domain, completed using reference TRBV5-4 and TRBJ1-5, is ETGVTQSPTHLIKTRGQQVTLRCSSQSGHNTVSWYQQALGQGPQFIFQYYREEENGRGNFPPRFSGLQFPNYSSELNVNALELDDSALYLCASSPPGQGWSDQPQHFGDGTRLSIL.

This clonotype was picked up many times. The V gene is TRBV30, the J gene TRBJ1-1; TRBD1 agrees at 7 bases. The CDR3 is 12 residues long. The trim removed 5 bases at V and 4 bases at J, leaving 4 bases unmatched. Germline V gives CDR1 GTSNPN, CDR2 SVGIG (reference sequence). The CDR3 DNA reads TGTGCCTGGGCACAGGGGTTCACTGAAGCTTTCTTT. Its translation is CAWAQGFTEAFF. Based on the CDR3 plus reference TRBV30 and TRBJ1-1, the full variable domain is SQTIHQWPATLVQPVGSPLSLECTVEGTSNPNLYWYRQAAGRGLQLLFYSVGIGQISSEVPQNLSASRPQDRQFILSSKKLLLSDSGFYLCAWAQGFTEAFFGQGTRLTVV.

This clonotype was counted many times. V usage is TRBV7-2 and J usage is TRBJ2-2; the D gene is possibly TRBD2 (5 bases). V lost 5 bases and J lost 1, with 17 bases in between. The CDR3 is made up of 17 amino acids. Per the germline V gene, CDR1 is SGHTA and CDR2 is FQGNSA. The CDR3 DNA follows: TGTGCCAGCAGCAGAACGGCCCCCCGGGGGAACACCGGGGAGCTGTTTTTT. Translating gives CASSRTAPRGNTGELFF.

This clonotype was seen repeatedly, ten times or more. V usage is TRBV7-6 and J usage is TRBJ2-3; TRBD2 matches 7 bases. The CDR3 is made up of 18 amino acids. Germline CDR1 reads SGHVS; CDR2 reads FNYEAQ. The V segment lost 1 base and the J segment 3 bases; nucleotides outside the gene matches: 13. Here the CDR3 DNA reads TGTGCCAGCAGCTTAGTGGGTAGCGGGTCTTTCAGGACAGATACGCAGTATTTT. This translates into CASSLVGSGSFRTDTQYF.

This chain uses TRBV6-1 with TRBJ2-1, with a weak D call TRBD2 (5 bases). The V end lost 4 bases, the J end lost 6 bases, and 16 bases lay between the germline ends. The length of the CDR3 is 15 residues. The V gene's germline CDR1 is MNHNS and CDR2 SASEGT. CDR3 sequence (DNA): TGTGCCAGCAGTGTGAGGAGCGGTCCAGCCAATGAGCAGTTCTTC. Protein sequence: CASSVRSGPANEQFF.

This clonotype was counted at least ten times. The gene calls are TRBV2 and TRBJ1-1, with D maybe TRBD1 (5 bases). The V gene lost 10 bases and the J gene lost 7 bases, with 19 bases spanning the gap. This CDR3 is 13 amino acids long. The germline CDR1 and CDR2 sequences are SNHLY and FYNNEI. CDR3 loop: CATGSNLGVEAFF. CDR3 nucleotide sequence: TGTGCCACCGGTAGCAACCTAGGGGTTGAAGCTTTCTTT. Based on the CDR3 plus reference TRBV2 and TRBJ1-1, the full variable domain is EPEVTQTPSHQVTQMGQEVILRCVPISNHLYFYWYRQILGQKVEFLVSFYNNEISEKSEIFDDQFSVERPDGSNFTLKIRSTKLEDSAMYFCATGSNLGVEAFFGQGTRLTVV.

Many counts were recorded for this clonotype. This chain uses TRBV2 with TRBJ1-3, with D possibly being TRBD1 (6 bases). The CDR3 is 12 amino acids. Germline CDR1 SNHLY, CDR2 FYNNEI. V was shortened by 7 bases and J by 7 bases, with 11 bases between the two germline ends. The DNA of the CDR3 is TGTGCCAGCAATTACCAGGGGAACACCATATATTTT. Protein sequence: CASNYQGNTIYF.

The chain joins TRBV20-1 to TRBJ2-7, with TRBD2 matching 10 bases. Germline V gene data show CDR1 as DFQATT and CDR2 as SNEGSKA (reference sequence). The CDR3 contains 15 residues. V lost 6 bases to trimming and J lost 0 bases; unmatched junction nucleotides: 8. As DNA, the CDR3 is TGCAGTGCATCGCTTAGCGGGGGGTCCTCCTACGAGCAGTACTTC. This gives the protein CSASLSGGSSYEQYF.

This clonotype has a count of ten or more. The chain is built from TRBV20-1 and TRBJ1-6, with 7 positions matching TRBD1. This CDR3 region has 15 residues. CDR1 is DFQATT, CDR2 SNEGSKA, per germline (reference sequence). Trimming cost V 4 bases and J 6 bases; bases outside gene matches: 9. CDR3 in DNA: TGCAGTGCTATCCGACAGGGAGGCGTTAATTCACCCCTCCACTTT. As protein: CSAIRQGGVNSPLHF.

This clonotype was seen repeatedly, ten times or more. The chain couples TRBV24-1 to TRBJ2-1; a weak D match, TRBD2 (5 bases). The CDR3 runs 13 residues. The V and J ends lost 4 bases and 4 bases respectively, with 7 bases between them. The V gene's germline CDR1 is KGHDR and CDR2 SFDVKD. The CDR3 protein is CATSDRGYNEQFF. For the CDR3, the DNA is TGTGCCACCAGTGACCGCGGGTACAATGAGCAGTTCTTC.

This clonotype was seen ten or more times. The chain recombines TRBV6-1 with TRBJ1-5; 8 bases agree with TRBD1. The CDR3 loop spans 16 amino acids. Germline V gene data show CDR1 as MNHNS and CDR2 as SASEGT. V was clipped by 6 bases and J by 2 bases; unmatched bases: 9. Here the CDR3 reads CASREQGVIGNQPQHF. Written as DNA, the CDR3 is TGTGCCAGCAGGGAACAGGGGGTTATAGGCAATCAGCCCCAGCATTTT.

By share of the sample, this clonotype is medium-sized. The V call is TRBV6-5, the J call TRBJ2-2; 8 bases align to TRBD1. This CDR3 contains 15 residues. The germline CDR1 and CDR2 sequences are MNHEY and SVGAGI. With V trimmed by 4 bases and J by 1 base, 2 bases remained unmatched. The CDR3 nucleotides are TGTGCCAGCAGTTCCAGGGGGCTGAACACCGGGGAGCTGTTTTTT. Its translation is CASSSRGLNTGELFF.

This clonotype was seen at least ten times. The rearrangement joins TRBV5-6 to TRBJ2-7; D could derive from TRBD1 or TRBD2 (6 bases each). V dropped 5 bases and J dropped 2 bases, with 14 bases sitting between them. This CDR3 is 14 amino acids long. Germline values: CDR1 SGHDT, CDR2 YYEEEE. The CDR3 reads CASRRRGEAYEQYF. The CDR3 DNA reads TGTGCCAGCAGGAGAAGGGGGGAGGCCTACGAGCAGTACTTC.

Many counts were recorded for this clonotype. This chain joins TRBV10-3 and TRBJ1-1; the match to TRBD1 covers 7 bases. CDR1 and CDR2 (germline): ENHRY, SYGVKD. The CDR3 contains 16 residues. V lost 6 bases, J lost 3 bases, and 13 bases stayed unmatched. The CDR3 DNA reads as TGTGCCATCAGCAGAACAGGGGCCCCAACGTACACTGAAGCTTTCTTT. Amino acids: CAISRTGAPTYTEAFF.

This clonotype came up many times. The V and J genes are TRBV20-1 and TRBJ2-7; 8 bases fit TRBD1. This CDR3 is built from 14 residues. V was pared by 1 base and J by 5 bases, with 7 bases of the junction left unmatched. Germline V lookup: CDR1 DFQATT, CDR2 SNEGSKA (reference sequence). The CDR3 spells CSARVYRGFDEQYF. The CDR3 nucleotides are TGCAGTGCTAGAGTATACAGGGGGTTCGACGAGCAGTACTTC.

This clonotype was found many times. The chain combines TRBV5-4 with TRBJ1-2; 8 bases fit TRBD1. The CDR3 is 14 amino acids. Germline trimming cut 2 bases from V and 2 bases from J; bases unmatched to any gene: 2. From germline, CDR1 is SGHNT and CDR2 YYREEE (reference sequence). CDR3 loop: CASSFNRGNYGYTF. The CDR3 DNA sequence: TGTGCCAGCAGCTTTAACAGGGGGAACTATGGCTACACCTTC.

This clonotype was seen many times. The chain joins TRBV6-6 to TRBJ1-2; the D is unclear. CDR1 and CDR2 (germline): MNHNY, SVGAGI (reference sequence). V lost 7 bases and J lost 8, with 11 bases in between. The CDR3 contains 11 residues. The CDR3 loop reads CASKRDGGYTF. The CDR3 bases are TGTGCCAGCAAAAGGGATGGAGGCTACACCTTC.

This clonotype was seen only a few times. DNA of the CDR3: TGCGCCAGCAGTCCCGGGACAGGGCGAGAGCAGTACTTC. Translated, it gives CASSPGTGREQYF. The rearrangement uses TRBV10-1 and TRBJ2-7; TRBD1 matches at 9 bases. V was clipped by 5 bases and J by 7 bases; unmatched bases: 6. The CDR3 runs to 13 residues. Germline CDR1 is WNHNN and CDR2 is SYGVQD (reference sequence).

At least ten counts were recorded for this clonotype. The rearrangement links TRBV5-1 to TRBJ2-1; D remains ambiguous. The germline V gene has CDR1 SGHRS and CDR2 YFSETQ. The CDR3 extends over 13 amino acids. V lost 3 bases and J 8 bases, leaving 12 bases between the germline ends. This CDR3 reads CASSSGRWDEQFF. The CDR3 DNA sequence: TGCGCCAGCAGCTCCGGGCGTTGGGATGAGCAGTTCTTC.